This is a list of T cell receptor beta chains from one sample in a study of T-cell reconstitution after alpha-beta-depleted transplantation in children. TCRdb called the PCR reads again in MiXCR, with one record for every CDR3 protein. The data show about 240,000 distinct CDR3 sequences, roughly a quarter seen once. The sequencing here drew on PBMCs, taken before TCRalphabeta/CD19-depleted stem cell transplant. These receptor sequences come from a girl aged 2 to 10 with Fanconi anemia, due to receive a stem cell transplant. CDR3s include the opening cysteine and the closing phenylalanine or tryptophan. D genes are given only for firm matches. Size is omitted from some rows. Given values are once, few, many or a class for expanded clones.

v_gene,abundance,j_gene,d_gene,CDR3aa,CDR3nt
TRBV27,few,TRBJ2-1,TRBD1,CASSTIQGAGYNEQFF,TGTGCCAGCAGTACAATACAGGGGGCAGGTTACAATGAGCAGTTCTTC
TRBV5-1,many,TRBJ2-1,-,CASSLGTYNEQFF,TGCGCCAGCAGCTTGGGAACCTACAATGAGCAGTTCTTC
TRBV27,many,TRBJ2-7,-,CASSFRSTVRYEQYF,TGTGCCAGCAGCTTCAGATCGACCGTCCGGTATGAGCAGTACTTC
TRBV28,-,TRBJ1-2,-,CASSLGDGRSYGYTF,TGTGCCAGCAGCCTCGGGGACGGGCGAAGCTATGGCTACACCTTC
TRBV6-4,-,TRBJ2-1,TRBD1,CASTLPHRGRDNEQFF,TGTGCCAGCACCCTCCCCCACAGGGGCCGAGACAATGAGCAGTTCTTC
TRBV6-1,many,TRBJ2-1,TRBD2,CASILRAGGPNEQFF,TGTGCCAGCATCCTGAGGGCGGGAGGGCCAAATGAGCAGTTCTTC
TRBV7-3,once,TRBJ2-2,-,CASSQTPGPITGELFF,TGTGCCAGCAGCCAGACCCCGGGACCGATAACCGGGGAGCTGTTTTTT
TRBV12-3/TRBV12-4,few,TRBJ2-1,TRBD2,CASSGGTSGRVNEQFF,TGTGCCAGCAGTGGCGGGACTAGCGGGAGGGTGAATGAGCAGTTCTTC
TRBV27,many,TRBJ2-1,TRBD2,CASSHGTSGSNEQFF,TGTGCCAGCAGCCACGGGACTAGCGGGAGCAATGAGCAGTTCTTC
TRBV7-6,few,TRBJ2-7,-,CASSSGVIDEQYF,TGTGCCAGCAGCTCAGGGGTGATCGACGAGCAGTACTTC
TRBV29-1,-,TRBJ2-7,-,CSFLTGVSYEQYF,TGCAGCTTCCTGACAGGCGTTTCCTACGAGCAGTACTTC
TRBV7-2,few,TRBJ2-3,-,CASSLHLGTNTQYF,TGTGCCAGCAGCTTACACCTAGGGACAAATACGCAGTATTTT
TRBV29-1,many,TRBJ2-3,TRBD2,CSVGGLAGTDTQYF,TGCAGCGTTGGGGGACTAGCGGGCACAGATACGCAGTATTTT
TRBV6-5,many,TRBJ2-7,TRBD1,CASSYLGQTYEQYF,TGTGCCAGCAGTTACCTGGGACAGACCTACGAGCAGTACTTC
TRBV20-1,few,TRBJ2-1,-,CSARDMDRVNEQFF,TGCAGTGCTAGAGATATGGACCGCGTCAATGAGCAGTTCTTC
TRBV27,few,TRBJ2-7,TRBD1,CASSLSTGEFYEQYF,TGTGCCAGCAGTTTGTCGACAGGGGAATTTTACGAGCAGTACTTC
TRBV12-3/TRBV12-4,few,TRBJ2-7,-,CASTTSHGVLAYEQYF,TGTGCCAGCACCACGTCGCACGGGGTTCTAGCCTACGAGCAGTACTTC
TRBV20-1,-,TRBJ2-7,-,CSASPRDEQYF,TGCAGTGCTAGTCCGAGGGACGAGCAGTACTTC
TRBV20-1,few,TRBJ2-1,-,CSAPPRIANNEQFF,TGCAGTGCTCCACCCCGCATTGCCAACAATGAGCAGTTCTTC
TRBV20-1,-,TRBJ2-7,-,CSAINRQFYEQYF,TGCAGTGCTATTAATCGACAGTTCTACGAGCAGTACTTC
TRBV7-2,-,TRBJ2-3,TRBD2,CASSPGLAGGQDTQYF,TGTGCCAGCAGCCCCGGACTAGCGGGGGGGCAAGATACGCAGTATTTT
TRBV12-3/TRBV12-4,few,TRBJ2-3,-,CASRLDDTDTQYF,TGTGCCAGCAGGTTGGACGACACAGATACGCAGTATTTT
TRBV7-3,-,TRBJ2-1,TRBD2,CASSLTRSSGRINEQFF,TGTGCCAGCAGCTTAACTAGGTCCAGCGGGAGGATCAATGAGCAGTTCTTC
TRBV4-2,-,TRBJ2-7,-,CASSQDLTGGRYEQYF,TGTGCCAGCAGCCAAGATTTGACTGGGGGGAGATACGAGCAGTACTTC
TRBV29-1,few,TRBJ2-7,-,CSVGSGDEQYF,TGCAGCGTTGGTTCGGGGGACGAGCAGTACTTC
TRBV29-1,-,TRBJ1-1,-,CSAPGLDIEAFF,TGCAGCGCGCCCGGTCTTGATATTGAAGCTTTCTTT
TRBV10-3,many,TRBJ2-5,TRBD2,CAISVIAGGEETQYF,TGTGCCATCAGTGTGATAGCGGGAGGGGAAGAGACCCAGTACTTC
TRBV20-1,many,TRBJ2-7,-,CSARVRGWSSYEQYF,TGCAGTGCTAGAGTTCGGGGGTGGAGCTCCTACGAGCAGTACTTC
TRBV7-3,-,TRBJ2-3,-,CASSSTTFTDTQYF,TGTGCCAGCAGCTCCACGACCTTCACAGATACGCAGTATTTT
TRBV12-3/TRBV12-4,many,TRBJ2-5,-,CASTSAGRQETQYF,TGTGCCAGCACCTCGGCGGGGAGGCAAGAGACCCAGTACTTC
TRBV5-1,-,TRBJ2-5,-,CAISLMGQETQYF,TGCGCCATCAGCTTAATGGGACAAGAGACCCAGTACTTC
TRBV7-6,-,TRBJ2-7,TRBD2,CASSLIGTSGSGSYEQYF,TGTGCCAGCAGCTTAATCGGGACTAGCGGGAGTGGATCCTACGAGCAGTACTTC
TRBV12-3/TRBV12-4,many,TRBJ1-3,-,CASRSSSGNTIYF,TGTGCCAGCCGGTCGAGCTCTGGAAACACCATATATTTT
TRBV29-1,-,TRBJ2-7,TRBD2,CSVSLGLAAYEQYF,TGCAGCGTTTCACTGGGACTAGCGGCTTACGAGCAGTACTTC
TRBV29-1,many,TRBJ2-7,TRBD1,CSAGDRVSGEYF,TGCAGCGCTGGAGACAGGGTTAGTGGGGAGTACTTC
TRBV20-1,many,TRBJ2-5,-,CSADNRVETQYF,TGCAGTGCTGATAACAGGGTAGAGACCCAGTACTTC
TRBV29-1,few,TRBJ2-7,-,CSVGPESSYEQYF,TGCAGCGTTGGGCCGGAGAGCTCCTACGAGCAGTACTTC
TRBV4-2,few,TRBJ2-1,-,CASSQVGGGLGEQFF,TGTGCCAGCAGCCAAGTCGGCGGGGGCCTCGGGGAGCAGTTCTTC
TRBV6-2/TRBV6-3,-,TRBJ2-7,-,CASRQTVPSYEQYF,TGTGCCAGCAGGCAGACAGTGCCTTCCTACGAGCAGTACTTC
TRBV7-2,-,TRBJ2-3,-,CASSLFWGSTDTQYF,TGTGCCAGCAGCTTATTTTGGGGGAGTACAGATACGCAGTATTTT
TRBV29-1,many,TRBJ2-7,TRBD2,CSVDGLAGSSYEQYF,TGCAGCGTTGACGGACTAGCGGGAAGCTCCTACGAGCAGTACTTC
TRBV29-1,-,TRBJ2-3,-,CSGDSTDTQYF,TGCAGCGGAGACTCAACGGATACGCAGTATTTT